This T cell receptor (beta chain) emerged from a study of T cell clusters in autoimmune cytopenias. Looking at the study overall: The median distinct TRB clonotype count was around 2,400 per sample, from a median approximately 52,000 reads.

TRB rearrangements were amplified by touch-down multiplex PCR with mixed TRB-A/B primers. One entry per CDR3 protein, without DNA, is what TCRdb gives after re-calling the multiplex PCR reads. Recorded here are approximately 6,500 distinct CDR3 sequences; the top ten clones represent 18%. TRB amplification used approximately 250 ng of peripheral blood genomic DNA. CDR1 and CDR2 from the germline V gene are KGHSH and LQKENI. The CDR3 runs to 14 residues. These data also featured in a second study, about T cell repertoires in aging, cancer and after chemotherapy. From that study: Repeat sampling of healthy donors over several months to years showed clear clonal overlap.

This chain joins TRBV18 and TRBJ1-6; checking the TCRdb D call of TRBD1 is not possible without DNA. This receptor was taken from a human donor in good health. Material for sequencing was peripheral blood. CDR3 region: CASSQDRALSPLHF.